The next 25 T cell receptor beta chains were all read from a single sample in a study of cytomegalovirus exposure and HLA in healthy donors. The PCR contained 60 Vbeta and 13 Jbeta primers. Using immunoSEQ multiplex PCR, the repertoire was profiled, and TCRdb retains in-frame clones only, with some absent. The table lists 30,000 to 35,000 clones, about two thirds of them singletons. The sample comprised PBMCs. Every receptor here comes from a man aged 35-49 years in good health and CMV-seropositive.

The CDR3 region is CASSLGSSADTQYF. DNA of the CDR3: TGTGCCAGCAGCTTAGGGTCATCGGCAGATACGCAGTATTTT. The genes are TRBV11-3 and TRBJ2-3, with D unresolved. This CDR3 is 14 amino acids long. Germline CDR1 reads SGHNT; CDR2 reads YENEEA. V dropped 1 base and J dropped 4 bases, with 9 bases sitting between them.

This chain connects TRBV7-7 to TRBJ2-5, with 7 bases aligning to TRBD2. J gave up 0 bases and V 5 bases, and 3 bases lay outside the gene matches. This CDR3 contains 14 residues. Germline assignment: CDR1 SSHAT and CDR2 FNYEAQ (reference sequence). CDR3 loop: CASSRSGDQETQYF. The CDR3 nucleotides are TGTGCCAGCAGCCGGAGCGGGGACCAAGAGACCCAGTACTTC.

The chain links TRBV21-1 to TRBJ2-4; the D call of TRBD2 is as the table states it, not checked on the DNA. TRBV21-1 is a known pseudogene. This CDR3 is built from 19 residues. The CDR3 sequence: CASSKASGWLGLAKNIQYF. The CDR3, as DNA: TGTGCCAGCAGCAAAGCATCGGGGTGGCTCGGCCTAGCCAAAAACATTCAGTACTTC.

CDR3 region: CASGRGQRTDTQYF. CDR3 nucleotide sequence: TGTGCCAGCGGTAGGGGACAGCGTACAGATACGCAGTATTTT. The chain joins TRBV27 to TRBJ2-3; 7 nucleotides line up with TRBD1. Germline CDR1 MNHEY, CDR2 SMNVEV (reference sequence). There are 14 residues in the CDR3. V lost 8 bases to trimming and J lost 3 bases; unmatched junction nucleotides: 8.

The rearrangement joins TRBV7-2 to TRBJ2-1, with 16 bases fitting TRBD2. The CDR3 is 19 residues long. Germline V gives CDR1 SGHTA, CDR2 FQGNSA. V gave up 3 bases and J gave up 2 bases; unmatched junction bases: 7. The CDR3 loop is CASSFPGLAGGPTYNEQFF. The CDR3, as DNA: TGTGCCAGCAGCTTTCCGGGACTAGCGGGGGGGCCCACCTACAATGAGCAGTTCTTC.

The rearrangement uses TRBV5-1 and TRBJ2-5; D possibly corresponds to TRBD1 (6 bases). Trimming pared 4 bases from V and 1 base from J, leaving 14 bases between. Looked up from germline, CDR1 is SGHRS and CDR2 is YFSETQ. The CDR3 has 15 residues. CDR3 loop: CASSGMGQLQETQYF. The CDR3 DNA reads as TGCGCCAGCAGCGGCATGGGACAACTCCAAGAGACCCAGTACTTC.

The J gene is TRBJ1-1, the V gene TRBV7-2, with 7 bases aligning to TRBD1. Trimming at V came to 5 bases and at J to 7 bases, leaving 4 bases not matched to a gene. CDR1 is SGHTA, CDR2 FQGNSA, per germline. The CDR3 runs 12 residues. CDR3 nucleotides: TGTGCCAGCAGCAAACGGACAGGTGAAGCTTTCTTT. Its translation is CASSKRTGEAFF.

CDR3 in DNA: TGTGCCAGCAGTGAACGCGGGGGCCAAAACTACGAGCAGTACTTC. Encoded protein: CASSERGGQNYEQYF. This chain connects TRBV28 to TRBJ2-5, with a possible D match to TRBD2 (7 bases). TRBJ2-7 matches the DNA end more closely, so the J call is doubtful. CDR3 length: 15 amino acids. The germline V gene encodes CDR1 MDHEN and CDR2 SYDVKM.

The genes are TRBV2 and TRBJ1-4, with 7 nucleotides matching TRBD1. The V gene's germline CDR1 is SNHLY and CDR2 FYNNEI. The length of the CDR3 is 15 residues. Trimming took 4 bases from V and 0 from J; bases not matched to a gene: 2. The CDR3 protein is CASSGQGSTNEKLFF. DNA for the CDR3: TGTGCCAGCAGTGGACAGGGTTCAACTAATGAAAAACTGTTTTTT.

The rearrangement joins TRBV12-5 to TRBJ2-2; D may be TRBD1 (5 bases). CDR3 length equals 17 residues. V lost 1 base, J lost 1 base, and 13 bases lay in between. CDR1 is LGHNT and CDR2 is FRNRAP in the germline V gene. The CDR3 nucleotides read TGTGCTAGTGGTTTGGCCAGGGTTCTTGGGAACACCGGGGAGCTGTTTTTT. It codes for CASGLARVLGNTGELFF.

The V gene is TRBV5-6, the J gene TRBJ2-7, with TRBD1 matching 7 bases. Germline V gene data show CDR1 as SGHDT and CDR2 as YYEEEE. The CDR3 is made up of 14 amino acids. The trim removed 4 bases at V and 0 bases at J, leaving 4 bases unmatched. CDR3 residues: CASSGRDSSYEQYF. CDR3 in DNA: TGTGCCAGCAGCGGCCGGGACAGCTCCTACGAGCAGTACTTC.

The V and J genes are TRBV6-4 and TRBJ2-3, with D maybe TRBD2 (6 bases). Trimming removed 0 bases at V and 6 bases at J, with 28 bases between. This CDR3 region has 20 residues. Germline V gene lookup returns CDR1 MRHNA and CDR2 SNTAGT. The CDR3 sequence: CASSDSNALALPRCTDTQYF. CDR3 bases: TGTGCCAGCAGTGACTCGAATGCGCTAGCGCTCCCTAGGTGTACGGATACGCAGTATTTT.

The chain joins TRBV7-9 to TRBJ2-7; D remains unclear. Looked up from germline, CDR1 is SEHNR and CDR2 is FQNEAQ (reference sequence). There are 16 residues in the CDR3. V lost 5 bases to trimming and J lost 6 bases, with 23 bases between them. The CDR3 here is CASSPRQARTLGEQYF. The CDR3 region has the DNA TGTGCCAGCAGCCCCCGTCAGGCGAGAACGCTTGGCGAGCAGTACTTC.

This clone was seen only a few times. CDR3 DNA: TGTGCCAGCATGCCGGGACAGGTGCCCGGCGAGCAGTACTTC. This gives the protein CASMPGQVPGEQYF. This chain connects TRBV6-1 to TRBJ2-7, with TRBD1 matching 8 bases. Per germline, CDR1 MNHNS and CDR2 SASEGT. Trimming took 7 bases from V and 6 from J; bases not matched to a gene: 11. There are 14 residues in the CDR3.

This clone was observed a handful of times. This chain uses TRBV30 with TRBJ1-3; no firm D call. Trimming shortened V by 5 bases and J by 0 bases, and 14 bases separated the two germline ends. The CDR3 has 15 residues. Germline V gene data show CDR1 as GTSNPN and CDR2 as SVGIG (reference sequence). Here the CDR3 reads CAWVPNAASGNTIYF. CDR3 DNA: TGTGCCTGGGTTCCTAACGCCGCCTCTGGAAACACCATATATTTT.

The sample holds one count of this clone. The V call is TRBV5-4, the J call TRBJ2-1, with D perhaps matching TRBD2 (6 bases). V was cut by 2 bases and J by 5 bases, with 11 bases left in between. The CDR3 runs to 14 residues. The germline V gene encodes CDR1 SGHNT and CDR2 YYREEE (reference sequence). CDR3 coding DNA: TGTGCCAGCAGCTTCTATGGACTAAACAATGAGCAGTTCTTC. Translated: CASSFYGLNNEQFF. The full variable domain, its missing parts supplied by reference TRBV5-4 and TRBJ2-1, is ETGVTQSPTHLIKTRGQQVTLRCSSQSGHNTVSWYQQALGQGPQFIFQYYREEENGRGNFPPRFSGLQFPNYSSELNVNALELDDSALYLCASSFYGLNNEQFFGPGTRLTVL.

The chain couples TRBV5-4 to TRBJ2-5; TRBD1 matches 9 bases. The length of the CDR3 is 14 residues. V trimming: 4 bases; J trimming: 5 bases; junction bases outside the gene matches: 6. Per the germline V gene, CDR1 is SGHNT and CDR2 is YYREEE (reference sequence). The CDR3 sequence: CASSQQGAGETQYF. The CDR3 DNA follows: TGTGCCAGCAGCCAACAGGGGGCGGGGGAGACCCAGTACTTC.

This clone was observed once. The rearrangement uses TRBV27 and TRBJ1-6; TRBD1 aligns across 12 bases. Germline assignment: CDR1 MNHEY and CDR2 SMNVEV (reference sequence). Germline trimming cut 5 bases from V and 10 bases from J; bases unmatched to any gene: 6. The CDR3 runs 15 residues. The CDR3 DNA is TGTGCCAGCAGTACCCGGGACAGGGGGCCGTCACCCCTCCACTTT. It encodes CASSTRDRGPSPLHF.

The CDR3 reads CASSSPQGVFSPLHF. The CDR3 DNA follows: TGTGCCAGCAGCTCCCCTCAGGGGGTATTTTCACCCCTCCACTTT. This chain joins TRBV25-1 and TRBJ1-6; 7 bases agree with TRBD1. The V and J ends lost 6 bases and 9 bases, in that order; junction bases with no gene match: 11. The length of the CDR3 is 15 residues. Looked up from germline, CDR1 is MGHDK and CDR2 is SYGVNS.

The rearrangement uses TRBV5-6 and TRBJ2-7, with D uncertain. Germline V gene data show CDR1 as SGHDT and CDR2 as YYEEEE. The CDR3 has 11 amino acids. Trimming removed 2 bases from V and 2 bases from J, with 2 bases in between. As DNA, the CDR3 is TGTGCCAGCAGCTTCGCCTACGAGCAGTACTTC. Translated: CASSFAYEQYF. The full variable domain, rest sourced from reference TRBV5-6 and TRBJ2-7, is DAGVTQSPTHLIKTRGQQVTLRCSPKSGHDTVSWYQQALGQGPQFIFQYYEEEERQRGNFPDRFSGHQFPNYSSELNVNALLLGDSALYLCASSFAYEQYFGPGTRLTVT.

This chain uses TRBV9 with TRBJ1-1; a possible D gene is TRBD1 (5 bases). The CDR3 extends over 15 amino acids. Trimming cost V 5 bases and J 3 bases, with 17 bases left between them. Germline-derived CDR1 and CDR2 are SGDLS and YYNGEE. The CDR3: CASSAGLIGDTEAFF. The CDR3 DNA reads TGTGCCAGCAGTGCAGGGCTAATAGGGGACACTGAAGCTTTCTTT. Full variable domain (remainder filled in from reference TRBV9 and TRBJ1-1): DSGVTQTPKHLITATGQRVTLRCSPRSGDLSVYWYQQSLDQGLQFLIQYYNGEERAKGNILERFSAQQFPDLHSELNLSSLELGDSALYFCASSAGLIGDTEAFFGQGTRLTVV.

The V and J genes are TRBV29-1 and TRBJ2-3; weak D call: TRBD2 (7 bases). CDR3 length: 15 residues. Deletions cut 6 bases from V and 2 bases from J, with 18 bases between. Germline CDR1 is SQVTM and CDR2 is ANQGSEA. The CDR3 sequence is CSVPGGPISTDTQYF. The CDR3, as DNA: TGCAGCGTCCCGGGGGGCCCAATCTCCACAGATACGCAGTATTTT.

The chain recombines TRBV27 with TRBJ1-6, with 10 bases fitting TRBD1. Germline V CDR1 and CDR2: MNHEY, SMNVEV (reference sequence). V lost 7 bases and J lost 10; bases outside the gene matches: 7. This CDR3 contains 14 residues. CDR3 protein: CASTRDRGGSPLHF. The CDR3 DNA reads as TGTGCCAGCACCAGGGACAGGGGAGGGTCACCCCTCCACTTT.

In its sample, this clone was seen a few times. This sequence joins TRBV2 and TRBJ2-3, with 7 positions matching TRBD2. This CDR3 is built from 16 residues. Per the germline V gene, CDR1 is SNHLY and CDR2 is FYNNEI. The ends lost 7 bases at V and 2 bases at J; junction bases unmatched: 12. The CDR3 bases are TGTGCCAGCACCAAGGAGGGGACTATTCCCACAGATACGCAGTATTTT. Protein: CASTKEGTIPTDTQYF. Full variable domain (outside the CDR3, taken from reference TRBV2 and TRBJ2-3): EPEVTQTPSHQVTQMGQEVILRCVPISNHLYFYWYRQILGQKVEFLVSFYNNEISEKSEIFDDQFSVERPDGSNFTLKIRSTKLEDSAMYFCASTKEGTIPTDTQYFGPGTRLTVL.

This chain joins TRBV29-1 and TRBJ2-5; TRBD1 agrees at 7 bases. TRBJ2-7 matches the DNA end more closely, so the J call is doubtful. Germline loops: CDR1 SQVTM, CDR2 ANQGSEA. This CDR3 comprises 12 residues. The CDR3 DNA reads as TGCAGCGTGGGGGACAGCCCCTACGAGCAGTACTTC. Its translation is CSVGDSPYEQYF.